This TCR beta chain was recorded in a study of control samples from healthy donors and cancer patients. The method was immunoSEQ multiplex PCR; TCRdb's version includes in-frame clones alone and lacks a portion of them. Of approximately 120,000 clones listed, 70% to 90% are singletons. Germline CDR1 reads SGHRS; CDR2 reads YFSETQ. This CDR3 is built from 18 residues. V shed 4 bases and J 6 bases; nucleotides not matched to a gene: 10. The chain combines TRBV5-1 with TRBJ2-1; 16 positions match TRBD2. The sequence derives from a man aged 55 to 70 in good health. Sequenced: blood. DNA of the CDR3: TGCGCCAGCAGCCCGATGGGACTAGCGGGGGGGCCGTCCAATGAGCAGTTCTTC. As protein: CASSPMGLAGGPSNEQFF.